Described below is a single TCR beta chain sequence and its context. The entry originates in a study of OX40 agonist ivuxolimab in advanced cancers. The method was immunoSEQ multiplex PCR; TCRdb's version includes in-frame clones alone and lacks a portion of them. The table has more than 55,000 clones, 82% seen once; the top ten hold more than 3.5%. This TCR derives from an adult with an advanced solid tumor such as melanoma, head and neck, liver or kidney cancer. The starting material was CD4+ or CD8+ T cells sorted from blood, obtained in a trial of the OX40 agonist ivuxolimab.

CDR3 loop: CASSRPPGTEAFF. The CDR3 DNA sequence: TGTGCCAGCAGCCGCCCCCCCGGCACTGAAGCTTTCTTT. The chain uses TRBV27 and TRBJ1-1; D uncertain. V was cut by 6 bases and J by 4 bases, with 12 bases left in between. The CDR3 consists of 13 residues. Germline V lookup: CDR1 MNHEY, CDR2 SMNVEV (reference sequence).